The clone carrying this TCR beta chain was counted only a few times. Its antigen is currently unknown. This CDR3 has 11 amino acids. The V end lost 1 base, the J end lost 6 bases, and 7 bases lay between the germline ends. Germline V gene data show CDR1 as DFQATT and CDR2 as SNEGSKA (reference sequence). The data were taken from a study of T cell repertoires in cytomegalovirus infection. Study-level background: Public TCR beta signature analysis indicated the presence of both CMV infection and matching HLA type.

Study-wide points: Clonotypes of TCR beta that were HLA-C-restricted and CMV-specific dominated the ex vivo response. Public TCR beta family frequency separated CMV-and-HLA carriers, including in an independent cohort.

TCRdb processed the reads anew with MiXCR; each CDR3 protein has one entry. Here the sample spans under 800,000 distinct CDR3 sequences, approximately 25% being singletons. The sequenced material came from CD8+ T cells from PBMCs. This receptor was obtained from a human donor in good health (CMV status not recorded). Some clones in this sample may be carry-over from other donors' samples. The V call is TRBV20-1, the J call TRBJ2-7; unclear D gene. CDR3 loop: CSARVKGEQYF. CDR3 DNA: TGCAGTGCTAGAGTCAAAGGCGAGCAGTACTTC.